Sequencing of this TCR beta chain was carried out in a study of cytomegalovirus exposure and HLA in healthy donors. Assay used: immunoSEQ multiplex PCR; TCRdb lists only in-frame clones, some missing. The sample includes approximately 210,000 clones, about 86% of them seen just once. Material for sequencing was PBMCs. The sequence was collected from a woman between 18 and 30 years old in good health and CMV-seronegative.

CDR3 bases: TGTGCCAGCAGCGCCAGGGGGGCCTATGGCTACACCTTC. Encoded protein: CASSARGAYGYTF. This chain uses TRBV5-4 with TRBJ1-2, with 7 bases matching TRBD1. After removal of 4 bases from V and 4 bases from J, the junction contained 4 bases not matched to a gene. Germline V gene data show CDR1 as SGHNT and CDR2 as YYREEE (reference sequence). The CDR3 contains 13 residues.